This passage covers 8 T cell receptor beta chains from one sample sequenced in a study of Tregs in tolerant kidney transplant recipients. The table came from immunoSEQ multiplex PCR; TCRdb's copy has only in-frame clones and leaves some out. The data contain about 69,000 clones, less than 90% of them singletons. The specimen was CD4+ T cells from blood, collected before the transplant. The origin of the receptors is a human donor who received a combined kidney and bone marrow transplant.

This chain uses TRBV4-3 with TRBJ2-5; 8 nucleotides match TRBD1. J lost 2 bases, V lost 1 base, and 6 bases had no gene match. The CDR3 extends over 16 amino acids. The germline V gene has CDR1 LGHNA and CDR2 YSLEER. The CDR3 spells CASSQVGRGLQETQYF. The CDR3 DNA reads as TGCGCCAGCAGCCAAGTGGGCAGGGGGCTGCAAGAGACCCAGTACTTC.

This CDR3 reads CASSQSGTIRTEAFF. CDR3 sequence (DNA): TGTGCCAGCAGCCAGTCCGGGACAATACGCACTGAAGCTTTCTTT. The V gene is TRBV16, the J gene TRBJ1-1; the D gene is possibly TRBD1 (6 bases). CDR3 size: 15 residues. V shed 3 bases and J shed 4 bases, with 15 bases lying between them. Germline CDR1 and CDR2: KGHSY and FQNENV.

V and J are TRBV27 and TRBJ2-1, with TRBD2 as a possible D gene (6 bases). V was cut by 6 bases and J by 2 bases, with 11 bases left in between. CDR1 and CDR2 (germline): MNHEY, SMNVEV (reference sequence). The CDR3 totals 14 residues. Written as DNA, the CDR3 is TGTGCCAGCAGCGGACTATTTGCCTACAATGAGCAGTTCTTC. This codes for CASSGLFAYNEQFF.

The chain employs TRBV7-2 and TRBJ1-5, with no clear D. The V end was cut by 0 bases, the J end by 6 bases, with 6 bases between. Looked up from germline, CDR1 is SGHTA and CDR2 is FQGNSA. The CDR3 has 13 amino acids. The CDR3: CASSLATGQPQHF. In nucleotides, the CDR3 is TGTGCCAGCAGCTTAGCAACTGGTCAGCCCCAGCATTTT.

The rearrangement uses TRBV30 and TRBJ1-1, with 9 bases aligning to TRBD1. The CDR3 sequence is 13 residues long. CDR1 is GTSNPN and CDR2 is SVGIG in the germline V gene (reference sequence). V lost 5 bases to trimming and J lost 6 bases; unmatched junction nucleotides: 7. CDR3 coding DNA: TGTGCCTGGGAACAGGGGGCGGGCCCTGAAGCTTTCTTT. Translated, it gives CAWEQGAGPEAFF. Filled out from reference TRBV30 and TRBJ1-1, the complete variable domain reads SQTIHQWPATLVQPVGSPLSLECTVEGTSNPNLYWYRQAAGRGLQLLFYSVGIGQISSEVPQNLSASRPQDRQFILSSKKLLLSDSGFYLCAWEQGAGPEAFFGQGTRLTVV.

The V and J genes are TRBV5-1 and TRBJ2-5, with TRBD2 identical over 9 bases. Germline loops: CDR1 SGHRS, CDR2 YFSETQ. The CDR3 sequence is 15 residues long. The ends lost 0 bases at V and 3 bases at J; junction bases unmatched: 3. The CDR3 loop is CASSLATSGEETQYF. CDR3 nucleotide sequence: TGCGCCAGCAGCTTGGCGACTAGCGGAGAAGAGACCCAGTACTTC. Full variable domain (missing parts from reference TRBV5-1 and TRBJ2-5): KAGVTQTPRYLIKTRGQQVTLSCSPISGHRSVSWYQQTPGQGLQFLFEYFSETQRNKGNFPGRFSGRQFSNSRSEMNVSTLELGDSALYLCASSLATSGEETQYFGPGTRLLVL.

The table lists this clone with a count of one. The CDR3 reads CASSLQGATNTEAFF. The CDR3 bases are TGCGCCAGCAGCTTACAAGGGGCTACGAACACTGAAGCTTTCTTT. The chain recombines TRBV5-1 with TRBJ1-1, with D perhaps TRBD1 (5 bases). Germline V gives CDR1 SGHRS, CDR2 YFSETQ. The CDR3 runs 15 residues. V was trimmed by 2 bases and J by 1 base, leaving 12 bases between them.

About this clone itself: Other DNA sequences in the sample encode the same CDR3. V is TRBV18 and J is TRBJ2-3; perhaps TRBD1 as D (5 bases). CDR1 is KGHSH and CDR2 is LQKENI in the germline V gene. The germline V and J ends were trimmed by 0 bases and 5 bases, with 12 bases remaining between them. The CDR3 is 15 amino acids. The CDR3: CASSPPVQGKDTQYF. The CDR3 DNA sequence: TGTGCCAGCTCACCACCGGTCCAGGGAAAAGATACGCAGTATTTT.